This is a list of T cell receptor beta chains from one sample in a study of T cell responses to AZD1222 COVID-19 vaccine. Sequenced by immunoSEQ multiplex PCR; TCRdb stores in-frame clones only, minus some. The profile covers around 150,000 clones, with approximately 90% appearing a single time and around 3.1% taken by the ten largest. This specimen was peripheral blood, taken 28 days after the second AZD1222 dose. The receptors derive from an adult who received the AZD1222 COVID-19 vaccine. CDR3s leave out the opening cysteine and the closing phenylalanine or tryptophan. Rows may omit the clone size; those that give it use once, few, many or a size class.

abundance | v_gene | CDR3aa
- | TRBV27 | ASSPTGLAREQF
- | TRBV18 | ASSPPGGGETQY
- | TRBV24-1 | ATSDLGGTVTYEQY
- | TRBV2 | ASSEQQGIHTEAF
- | TRBV5-1 | ASSPPLTAGSGYT
- | TRBV7-7 | ASSRGTAVNEKLF
- | TRBV6-5 | ASSYGLADYNEQF
- | TRBV3-1/TRBV3-2 | ASSSRDSYTGELF
- | TRBV30 | AWARTLAEAF
- | TRBV2 | ASRPGQGVNEQY
- | TRBV6-4 | ASSKRGTDTEAF
once | TRBV19 | ASSMSRGQLYEQY
- | TRBV5-6 | ASSLPPYEQY
- | TRBV5-1 | ASSLEGLTYEQY
few | TRBV28 | ASSTIQALSGNTIY
- | TRBV19 | ASSIERVTYNEQF
few | TRBV5-1 | ASTPTGQGGNTEAF
once | TRBV15 | ATSREVRGGGKLF
- | TRBV7-9 | ASSSSGDGGQETQY
- | TRBV7-9 | ASSAPATTYEQY
- | TRBV18 | ASSPTGADTQY
- | TRBV5-1 | ASSPGGWKSQETQY
- | TRBV30 | AWKGAFNYGYT
- | TRBV3-1/TRBV3-2 | ASSQVEVRNTIY
- | TRBV30 | AWTTSGRNEQF
- | TRBV5-4 | ASSLGGTSGSYNEQF